Below, one T cell receptor (beta chain) is given with its context. The antigen remains undetermined. Data came from immunoSEQ multiplex PCR; TCRdb stores just in-frame clones and leaves some out. This sample carries around 300,000 clones, around nine tenths of them seen once, and the ten largest clones take roughly 10%. The CDR3 runs to 16 residues. The germline CDR1 and CDR2 sequences are LNHDA and SQIVND (reference sequence). The V and J ends lost 7 bases and 7 bases, in that order; junction bases with no gene match: 13. Specified treatment: 19 received Ad26.COV2.S at low or high dose, single or two shots; 5 received placebo; per-sample allocation not given. Sampling was performed 63 days after the first vaccine or placebo injection. The source of the sample is a study of Ad26.COV2.S vaccination and SARS-CoV-2 variants. Study overall: Doses of Ad26.COV2.S were injected into muscle once or twice, 56 days apart.

Study observations and caveats: It was reported that spike-specific CD8+ and CD4+ T cell responses were substantially broad after vaccination. Those who received vaccine or placebo ended up with similar non-spike TCR breadth.

This chain joins TRBV19 and TRBJ2-2, with TRBD2 matching over 9 bases. The TCR originated in a person aged 18 to 59 who received the Ad26.COV2.S COVID-19 vaccine or a placebo. This sample comprised peripheral blood, obtained in a trial of Ad26.COV2.S vaccine versus placebo. CDR3 DNA sequence: TGTGCCAGTACCTCTAGCGGGACCACCTTCAGCGGGGAGCTGTTTTTT. Translated: CASTSSGTTFSGELFF.